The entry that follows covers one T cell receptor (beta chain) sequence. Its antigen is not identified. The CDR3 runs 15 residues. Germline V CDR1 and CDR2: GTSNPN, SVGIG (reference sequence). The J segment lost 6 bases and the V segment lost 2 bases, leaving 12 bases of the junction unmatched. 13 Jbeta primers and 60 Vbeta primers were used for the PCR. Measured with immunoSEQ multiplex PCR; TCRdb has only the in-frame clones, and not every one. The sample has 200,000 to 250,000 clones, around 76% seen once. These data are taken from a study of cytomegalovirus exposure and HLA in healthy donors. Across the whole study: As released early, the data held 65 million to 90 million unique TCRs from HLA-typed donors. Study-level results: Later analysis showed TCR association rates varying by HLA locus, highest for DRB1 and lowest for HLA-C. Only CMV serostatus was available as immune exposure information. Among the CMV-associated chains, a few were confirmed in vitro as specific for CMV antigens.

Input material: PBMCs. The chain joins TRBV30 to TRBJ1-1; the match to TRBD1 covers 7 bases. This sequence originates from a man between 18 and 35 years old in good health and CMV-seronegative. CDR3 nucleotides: TGTGCCTGGAGTTTAGGTGGGACAGTCGGGGCTGAAGCTTTCTTT. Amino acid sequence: CAWSLGGTVGAEAFF.